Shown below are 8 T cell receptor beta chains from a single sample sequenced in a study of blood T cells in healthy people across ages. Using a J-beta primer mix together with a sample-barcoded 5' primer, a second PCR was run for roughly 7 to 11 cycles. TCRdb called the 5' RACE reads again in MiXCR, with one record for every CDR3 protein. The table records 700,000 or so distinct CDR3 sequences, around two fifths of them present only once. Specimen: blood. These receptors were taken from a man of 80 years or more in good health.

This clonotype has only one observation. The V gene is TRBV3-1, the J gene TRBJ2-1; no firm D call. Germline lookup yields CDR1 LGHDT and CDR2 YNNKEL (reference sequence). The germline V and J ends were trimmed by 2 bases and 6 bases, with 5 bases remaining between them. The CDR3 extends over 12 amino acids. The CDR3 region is CASSQSANEQFF. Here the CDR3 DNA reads TGTGCCAGCAGCCAAAGCGCCAATGAGCAGTTCTTC.

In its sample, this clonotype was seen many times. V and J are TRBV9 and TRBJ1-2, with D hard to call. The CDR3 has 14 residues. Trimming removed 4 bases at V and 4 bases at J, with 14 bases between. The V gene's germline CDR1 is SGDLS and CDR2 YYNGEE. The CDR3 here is CASSTPSRIYGYTF. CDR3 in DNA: TGTGCCAGCAGCACCCCAAGCAGGATCTATGGCTACACCTTC.

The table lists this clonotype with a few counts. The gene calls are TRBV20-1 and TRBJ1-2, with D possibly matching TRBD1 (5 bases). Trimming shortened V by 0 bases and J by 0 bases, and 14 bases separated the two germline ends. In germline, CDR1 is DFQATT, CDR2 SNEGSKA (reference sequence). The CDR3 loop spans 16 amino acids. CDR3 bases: TGCAGTGCTAGAGACCCGGGACGGCTGACTAACTATGGCTACACCTTC. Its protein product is CSARDPGRLTNYGYTF.

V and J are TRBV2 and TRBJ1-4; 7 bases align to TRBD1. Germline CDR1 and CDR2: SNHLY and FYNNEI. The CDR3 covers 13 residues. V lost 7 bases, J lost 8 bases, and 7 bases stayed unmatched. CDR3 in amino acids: CASTFRGKEKLFF. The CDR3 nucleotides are TGTGCCAGCACTTTCAGGGGGAAAGAAAAACTGTTTTTT.

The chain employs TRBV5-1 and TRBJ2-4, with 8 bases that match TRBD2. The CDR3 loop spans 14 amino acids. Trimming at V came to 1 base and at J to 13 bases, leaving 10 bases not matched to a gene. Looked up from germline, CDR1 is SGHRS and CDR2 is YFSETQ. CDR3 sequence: CASSLSGTSREQYF. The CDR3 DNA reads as TGCGCCAGCAGCTTGTCCGGGACTAGTAGGGAGCAGTACTTC.

CDR3 amino acids: CASSLGDSQGADTQYF. CDR3 nucleotide sequence: TGTGCCAGCAGCTTAGGTGATAGCCAGGGGGCAGATACGCAGTATTTT. The chain uses TRBV11-3 and TRBJ2-3; the match to TRBD1 covers 7 bases. The CDR3 extends over 16 amino acids. Germline CDR1 reads SGHNT; CDR2 reads YENEEA. With 1 base clipped from V and 4 bases from J, the junction kept 8 bases outside the gene matches. Full variable domain (missing parts from reference TRBV11-3 and TRBJ2-3): EAGVVQSPRYKIIEKKQPVAFWCNPISGHNTLYWYLQNLGQGPELLIRYENEEAVDDSQLPKDRFSAERLKGVDSTLKIQPAELGDSAVYLCASSLGDSQGADTQYFGPGTRLTVL.

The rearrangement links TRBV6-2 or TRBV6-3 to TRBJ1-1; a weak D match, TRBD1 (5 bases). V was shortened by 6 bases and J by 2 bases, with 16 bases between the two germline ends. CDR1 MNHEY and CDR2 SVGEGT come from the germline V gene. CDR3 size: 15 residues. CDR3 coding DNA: TGTGCCAGCAGAACTGCGGGACGCTTAAACACTGAAGCTTTCTTT. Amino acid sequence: CASRTAGRLNTEAFF.

The CDR3 loop reads CASSLQFSSSDEQYF. CDR3 coding DNA: TGCGCCAGCAGCTTACAATTTAGTAGCTCAGATGAGCAGTACTTC. The chain combines TRBV5-1 with TRBJ2-7; D gene uncertain. This CDR3 has 15 amino acids. Germline V gene sequence: CDR1 SGHRS, CDR2 YFSETQ. Trimming pared 2 bases from V and 7 bases from J, leaving 19 bases between.